This T cell receptor (beta chain) was documented in a study of early stage breast cancer tumors. The data were produced by immunoSEQ multiplex PCR, yet TCRdb's version contains in-frame clones alone and is incomplete. The sample includes more than 65,000 clones, 80% seen only once; the top ten take 4.7%. J gave up 1 base and V 5 bases, and 0 bases lay outside the gene matches. Germline values: CDR1 GTSNPN, CDR2 SVGIG (reference sequence). The CDR3 has 12 residues. The chain recombines TRBV30 with TRBJ2-3, with 7 bases aligning to TRBD1. The source of this sequence is a person aged 35-50 years with breast cancer. Sequences were obtained from blood. The CDR3: CAWDRGTDTQYF. The CDR3 DNA reads TGTGCCTGGGACAGGGGCACAGATACGCAGTATTTT.